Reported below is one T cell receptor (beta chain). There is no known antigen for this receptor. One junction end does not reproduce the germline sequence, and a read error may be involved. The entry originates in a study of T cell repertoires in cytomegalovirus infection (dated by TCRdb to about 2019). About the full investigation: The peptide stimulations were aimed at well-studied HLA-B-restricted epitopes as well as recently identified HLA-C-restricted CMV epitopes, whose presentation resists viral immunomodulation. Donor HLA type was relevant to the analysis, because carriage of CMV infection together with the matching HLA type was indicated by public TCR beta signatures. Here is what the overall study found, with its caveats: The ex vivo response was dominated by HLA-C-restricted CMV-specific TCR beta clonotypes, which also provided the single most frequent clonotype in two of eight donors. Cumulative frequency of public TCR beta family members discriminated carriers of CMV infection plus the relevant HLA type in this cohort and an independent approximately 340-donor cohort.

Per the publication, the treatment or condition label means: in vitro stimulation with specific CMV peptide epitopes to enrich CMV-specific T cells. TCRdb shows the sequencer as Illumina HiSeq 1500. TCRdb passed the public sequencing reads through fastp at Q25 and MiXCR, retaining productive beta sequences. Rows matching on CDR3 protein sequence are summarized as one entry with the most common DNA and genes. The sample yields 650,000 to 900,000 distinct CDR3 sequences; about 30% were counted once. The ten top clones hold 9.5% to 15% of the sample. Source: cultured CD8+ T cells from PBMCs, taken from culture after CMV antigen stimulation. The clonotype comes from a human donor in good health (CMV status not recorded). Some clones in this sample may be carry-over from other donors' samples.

The CDR3 protein is CTSSVGGGNEQFF. The nucleotides read TGTACCAGCAGCGTAGGGGGGGGTAATGAGCAGTTCTTC. The V and J genes are TRBV9 and TRBJ2-1; 7 matching bases give a weak D call of TRBD2. Sequences SGDLS (CDR1) and YYNGEE (CDR2) are obtained from the germline V gene. Counted from cysteine to phenylalanine, this CDR3 has 13 amino acids. The CDR3 DNA has 39 bases and is translated from base 1.